Listed here are 30 T cell receptor beta chains from one sample, sequenced in a study of response to subunit inactivated influenza vaccine (dated by TCRdb to between 2018 and 2020). The library was generated by RT-PCR. Instrument used: Illumina HiSeq 2500. The raw public data were reprocessed by TCRdb itself: fastp quality trimming at Q25, MiXCR clonotype calling, in-frame beta chains only. A single entry per CDR3 protein holds the most common genes and DNA from its merged rows. This sample has around 750,000 distinct CDR3 sequences in its table, and over 20% of those were observed once. 10% of the sample lies in the top ten. The specimen comprised PBMCs from blood, sampled less than 6 days after vaccination. Receptors originate from a man between 50 and 59 years old who received an inactivated influenza vaccine. Donor details come from another sample of the same person, matched by shared clones.

CDR3 nucleotides: TGTGCCAGCAGCCCTCCCGCGGGAGGGCCGAATACGCAGTATTTT. Its translation is CASSPPAGGPNTQYF. The J gene is TRBJ2-3, the V gene TRBV7-2; 9 positions match TRBD2. CDR1 is SGHTA and CDR2 is FQGNSA in the germline V gene. Germline trimming cut 5 bases from V and 7 bases from J; bases unmatched to any gene: 10. The CDR3 loop spans 15 amino acids.

This clonotype was recorded a few times. The chain couples TRBV27 to TRBJ2-2; D remains ambiguous. The V end lost 8 bases, the J end lost 8 bases, and 15 bases lay between the germline ends. Per germline, CDR1 MNHEY and CDR2 SMNVEV (reference sequence). The CDR3 extends over 13 amino acids. This chain's CDR3 is CASRFVGIGELFF. Here the CDR3 DNA reads TGTGCCAGCCGATTCGTAGGGATTGGGGAGCTGTTTTTT.

This chain connects TRBV11-2 to TRBJ2-2; 9 bases are a match to TRBD1. The CDR3 has 17 amino acids. Germline V gene data show CDR1 as SGHAT and CDR2 as FQNNGV. V lost 0 bases and J lost 0; bases outside the gene matches: 2. The CDR3 DNA sequence: TGTGCCAGCAGCTTAGACAGGGACAGGGCGAACACCGGGGAGCTGTTTTTT. Translation gives CASSLDRDRANTGELFF.

The chain combines TRBV5-1 with TRBJ2-7; D is possibly TRBD1 (5 bases). V was cut by 0 bases and J by 6 bases, with 13 bases left in between. The CDR3 has 14 amino acids. Germline values: CDR1 SGHRS, CDR2 YFSETQ. The CDR3 reads CASSLVGQGTEQYF. The CDR3 region has the DNA TGCGCCAGCAGCTTGGTGGGCCAGGGCACCGAGCAGTACTTC.

This rearrangement joins TRBV6-5 to TRBJ2-7, with D possibly TRBD2 on 6 matching bases. There are 14 residues in the CDR3. Germline V CDR1 and CDR2: MNHEY, SVGAGI. V gave up 0 bases and J gave up 7 bases, with 13 bases separating them. The CDR3 is CASSYSGLGGEQYF. CDR3 coding DNA: TGTGCCAGCAGTTACTCGGGACTCGGTGGGGAGCAGTACTTC.

The chain has TRBV5-1 and TRBJ2-6; possible D gene TRBD2, 5 bases. The length of the CDR3 is 16 residues. CDR1 SGHRS and CDR2 YFSETQ come from the germline V gene. V was shortened by 4 bases and J by 1 base, with 12 bases between the two germline ends. The CDR3 region has the DNA TGCGCCAGCAGCGTAGCGCCGGGGTCTGGGGCCAACGTCCTGACTTTC. Its protein is CASSVAPGSGANVLTF.

The chain has TRBV7-2 and TRBJ1-1; 8 nucleotides agree with TRBD1. V trimming: 4 bases; J trimming: 3 bases; junction bases outside the gene matches: 7. The germline V gene encodes CDR1 SGHTA and CDR2 FQGNSA. This CDR3 is built from 15 residues. The CDR3: CASSSQGQAYTEAFF. The CDR3 DNA follows: TGTGCCAGCAGCTCCCAGGGACAGGCCTACACTGAAGCTTTCTTT.

The sample holds a few counts of this clonotype. This sequence joins TRBV11-1 and TRBJ2-3, with 11 bases aligning to TRBD2. Germline values: CDR1 SGHAT, CDR2 FQDESV (reference sequence). Losses at the gene ends were 3 bases for V and 2 bases for J; bases not matched to a gene: 10. The CDR3 extends over 18 amino acids. This CDR3 reads CASSFLAETSGITDTQYF. The CDR3 nucleotides read TGTGCCAGCAGCTTTCTCGCCGAGACTAGCGGGATCACAGATACGCAGTATTTT.

This clonotype was recorded at least ten times. This chain uses TRBV12-3 or TRBV12-4 with TRBJ2-1; 11 positions match TRBD2. The CDR3 has 16 amino acids. Germline trimming cut 1 base from V and 2 bases from J; bases unmatched to any gene: 1. The chain's CDR3 is CASSLGLAGTYNEQFF. CDR3 coding DNA: TGTGCCAGCAGTTTAGGACTAGCGGGAACCTACAATGAGCAGTTCTTC.

V usage is TRBV12-3 or TRBV12-4 and J usage is TRBJ2-2; 7 bases agree with TRBD2. The V and J ends lost 2 bases and 1 base, in that order; junction bases with no gene match: 4. There are 16 residues in the CDR3. The CDR3 sequence is CASSLTASGNTGELFF. The CDR3 region has the DNA TGTGCCAGCAGTTTAACGGCTAGCGGGAACACCGGGGAGCTGTTTTTT.

This chain connects TRBV11-1 to TRBJ2-1; no definite D call. V was trimmed by 3 bases and J by 1 base, leaving 10 bases between them. Germline CDR1 and CDR2: SGHAT and FQDESV (reference sequence). This CDR3 is 15 amino acids long. The CDR3 sequence: CASSFATGSYNEQFF. CDR3 in DNA: TGTGCCAGCAGCTTTGCTACTGGATCCTACAATGAGCAGTTCTTC. The full variable domain, with the rest looked up from reference TRBV11-1 and TRBJ2-1, is EAEVAQSPRYKITEKSQAVAFWCDPISGHATLYWYRQILGQGPELLVQFQDESVVDDSQLPKDRFSAERLKGVDSTLKIQPAELGDSAMYLCASSFATGSYNEQFFGPGTRLTVL.

The chain links TRBV4-3 to TRBJ2-6; 8 positions match TRBD1. V shed 6 bases and J 2 bases; nucleotides not matched to a gene: 6. The CDR3 runs to 16 residues. The germline V gene has CDR1 LGHNA and CDR2 YSLEER. This CDR3 is CASSIDRGAGANVLTF. The CDR3 nucleotides read TGCGCCAGCAGTATTGACAGGGGAGCTGGGGCCAACGTCCTGACTTTC.

CDR3 amino acids: CASSASFNTEAFF. In DNA, the CDR3 is TGTGCCAGCAGCGCTAGCTTTAACACTGAAGCTTTCTTT. This chain joins TRBV28 and TRBJ1-1; D is ambiguous. CDR3 length: 13 residues. Germline loops: CDR1 MDHEN, CDR2 SYDVKM. Between the trimmed V and J ends, which lost 6 bases and 2 bases, there was a span of 10 bases. The variable domain in full, completed from reference TRBV28 and TRBJ1-1, reads DVKVTQSSRYLVKRTGEKVFLECVQDMDHENMFWYRQDPGLGLRLIYFSYDVKMKEKGDIPEGYSVSREKKERFSLILESASTNQTSMYLCASSASFNTEAFFGQGTRLTVV.

This clonotype was observed many times. The gene calls are TRBV7-9 and TRBJ2-1; D is possibly TRBD1 or TRBD2 (5 bases each). CDR3 length: 17 amino acids. With 0 bases removed from V and 6 bases from J, the gap between germline ends came to 18 bases. CDR1 and CDR2 from the germline V gene are SEHNR and FQNEAQ (reference sequence). This chain's CDR3 is CASSLARDLGWANEQFF. Here the CDR3 DNA reads TGTGCCAGCAGCTTAGCTCGGGACCTAGGCTGGGCCAATGAGCAGTTCTTC.

The V gene is TRBV28, the J gene TRBJ2-7; D remains unclear. Trimming took off 3 bases at V and 6 bases at J, with 9 bases between the two ends. The germline gives CDR1 MDHEN, CDR2 SYDVKM. CDR3 length: 12 residues. The CDR3 region is CASSFPSPEQYF. CDR3 bases: TGTGCCAGCAGTTTCCCCTCCCCCGAGCAGTACTTC.

The chain has TRBV5-5 and TRBJ2-2, with 14 nucleotides matching TRBD2. This CDR3 spans 15 amino acids. Trimming removed 3 bases from V and 9 bases from J; junction bases left unmatched: 4. Germline-derived CDR1 and CDR2 are SGHKS and YYEKEE (reference sequence). This chain's CDR3 is CASSSTSGGARELFF. The CDR3 coding sequence is TGTGCCAGCAGCTCGACTAGCGGGGGGGCCCGGGAGCTGTTTTTT.

At least ten counts were recorded for this clonotype. The J gene is TRBJ2-3, the V gene TRBV6-5; TRBD2 aligns across 8 bases. The CDR3 totals 16 residues. CDR1 is MNHEY and CDR2 is SVGAGI in the germline V gene. The J segment lost 5 bases and the V segment lost 2 bases, leaving 9 bases of the junction unmatched. The DNA for the CDR3 is TGTGCCAGCAGTTACATTACGGGAGGGCGAGGAGATACGCAGTATTTT. This gives the protein CASSYITGGRGDTQYF.

Only a few counts were recorded for this clonotype. The chain couples TRBV5-1 to TRBJ2-3, with 8 bases lining up with TRBD2. CDR1 and CDR2 from the germline V gene are SGHRS and YFSETQ. Trimming cost V 0 bases and J 4 bases; bases outside gene matches: 7. The CDR3 covers 16 residues. The DNA of the CDR3 is TGCGCCAGCAGCTTGGTTTCCGGGGGGGCCGCAGATACGCAGTATTTT. Translating gives CASSLVSGGAADTQYF.

The chain uses TRBV10-3 and TRBJ2-1, with D tentatively TRBD1 (6 bases). The ends were cut back, 7 bases at V and 5 bases at J, with 12 bases in the middle. The CDR3 has 13 residues. Germline V gives CDR1 ENHRY, CDR2 SYGVKD. Here the CDR3 reads CAINQGRNNEQFF. The CDR3 DNA is TGTGCCATCAATCAGGGGCGAAACAATGAGCAGTTCTTC.

This rearrangement joins TRBV27 to TRBJ1-2; 12 bases match TRBD1. This CDR3 has 15 amino acids. CDR1 MNHEY and CDR2 SMNVEV come from the germline V gene (reference sequence). V was pared by 2 bases and J by 7 bases, with 5 bases of the junction left unmatched. In DNA form, the CDR3 reads TGTGCCAGCAGTTTAGAGGGACAGGGGGCGTCTGGCTACACCTTC. Amino acid sequence: CASSLEGQGASGYTF.

The chain recombines TRBV13 with TRBJ2-7; 8 bases fit TRBD2. CDR3 length equals 16 residues. CDR1 is PRHDT and CDR2 is FYEKMQ in the germline V gene (reference sequence). With 0 bases clipped from V and 0 bases from J, the junction kept 4 bases outside the gene matches. The CDR3 spells CASSLGSGTSSYEQYF. The CDR3 DNA reads as TGTGCCAGCAGCTTAGGTTCAGGGACTAGCTCCTACGAGCAGTACTTC.

This clonotype was seen ten or more times. The J gene is TRBJ1-5, the V gene TRBV20-1; TRBD1 is a possible D gene (6 bases). V lost 6 bases and J 4 bases, leaving 13 bases between the germline ends. CDR1 and CDR2 from the germline V gene are DFQATT and SNEGSKA (reference sequence). There are 13 residues in the CDR3. This CDR3 reads CSALDSPNQPQHF. CDR3 DNA: TGCAGTGCACTGGACAGCCCGAATCAGCCCCAGCATTTT.

The V call is TRBV6-5, the J call TRBJ2-5, with TRBD2 matching over 9 bases. V was pared by 4 bases and J by 4 bases, with 4 bases of the junction left unmatched. CDR3 length equals 14 residues. Germline CDR1 and CDR2: MNHEY and SVGAGI. In DNA, the CDR3 is TGTGCCAGCAGTTGGACTAGCGTTGGAGAGACCCAGTACTTC. This encodes CASSWTSVGETQYF.

The genes are TRBV20-1 and TRBJ2-7, with 9 nucleotides matching TRBD1. The CDR3 is 13 residues long. The V gene's germline CDR1 is DFQATT and CDR2 SNEGSKA (reference sequence). The junction had 4 bases not matched to a gene; V was cut back by 4 bases and J by 3 bases. In DNA, the CDR3 is TGCAGTGCTACGGGGACAGGGAACTACGAGCAGTACTTC. Translated, it gives CSATGTGNYEQYF.

There are a few counts of this clonotype. The chain combines TRBV12-3 or TRBV12-4 with TRBJ2-3; either TRBD1 or TRBD2 may fit D (5 bases each). The CDR3 extends over 15 amino acids. V was pared by 3 bases and J by 0 bases, with 10 bases between. Written as DNA, the CDR3 is TGTGCCAGCAGTTTCGGGGACGGGAGCACAGATACGCAGTATTTT. Its protein product is CASSFGDGSTDTQYF.

This clonotype was recorded a few times. The genes are TRBV11-2 and TRBJ2-7; 7 bases are a match to TRBD1. With 3 bases clipped from V and 2 bases from J, the junction kept 16 bases outside the gene matches. The CDR3 covers 18 residues. Germline CDR1 reads SGHAT; CDR2 reads FQNNGV. CDR3 amino acids: CASSFRGRTGAVPYEQYF. In nucleotides, the CDR3 is TGTGCCAGCAGCTTCCGAGGAAGGACAGGCGCGGTACCCTACGAGCAGTACTTC. Together with reference TRBV11-2 and TRBJ2-7, the CDR3 gives the full variable domain: EAGVAQSPRYKIIEKRQSVAFWCNPISGHATLYWYQQILGQGPKLLIQFQNNGVVDDSQLPKDRFSAERLKGVDSTLKIQPAKLEDSAVYLCASSFRGRTGAVPYEQYFGPGTRLTVT.

This clonotype showed up just a few times. This chain links TRBV12-3 or TRBV12-4 with TRBJ2-3; 13 bases line up with TRBD2. J gave up 3 bases and V 7 bases, and 4 bases lay outside the gene matches. This CDR3 has 15 amino acids. The CDR3, as DNA: TGTGCCAGCACCCTGACTAGCGGGGGGACAGATACGCAGTATTTT. Encoded protein: CASTLTSGGTDTQYF.

This clonotype was counted at least ten times. The chain uses TRBV20-1 and TRBJ1-5, with 9 bases that match TRBD1. V shed 5 bases and J 1 base; nucleotides not matched to a gene: 3. Germline V gene lookup returns CDR1 DFQATT and CDR2 SNEGSKA (reference sequence). The CDR3 sequence is 14 residues long. The CDR3 spells CSARTGASNQPQHF. DNA of the CDR3: TGCAGTGCTCGGACAGGGGCGAGCAATCAGCCCCAGCATTTT.

The rearrangement joins TRBV4-1 to TRBJ2-5; D unresolved. This CDR3 spans 13 amino acids. Per germline, CDR1 MGHRA and CDR2 YSYEKL. The ends were cut back, 0 bases at V and 2 bases at J, with 4 bases in the middle. For the CDR3, the DNA is TGCGCCAGCAGCCAAGAGACACAAGAGACCCAGTACTTC. Amino acid sequence: CASSQETQETQYF.

The chain has TRBV30 and TRBJ1-1, with unresolved D. The CDR3 length is 12 residues. Germline assignment: CDR1 GTSNPN and CDR2 SVGIG (reference sequence). With 2 bases removed from V and 10 bases from J, the gap between germline ends came to 14 bases. CDR3 sequence reads: CAWSLEEWGAFF. The CDR3, as DNA: TGTGCCTGGAGTCTAGAGGAGTGGGGAGCTTTCTTT.